These T cell receptor beta chains were read from a single sample in a study of T cell responses to AZD1222 COVID-19 vaccine. The data were produced by immunoSEQ multiplex PCR, yet TCRdb's version contains in-frame clones alone and is incomplete. The sample consists of 98,000 or so clones, roughly 83% of them appearing once. Sequenced here: peripheral blood, sampled 28 days after the second AZD1222 dose. All receptors derive from an adult who received the AZD1222 COVID-19 vaccine. Both conserved end residues are part of each CDR3. D genes are given only for firm matches. Clone sizes are given selectively: once, few, many, or a class where the clone is expanded.

clone size | J gene | V gene | D gene | CDR3 protein | CDR3 DNA
- | TRBJ2-4 | TRBV7-2 | - | CASRLGASQGIQYF | TGTGCCAGCAGGCTGGGGGCTAGCCAGGGCATTCAGTACTTC
- | TRBJ1-2 | TRBV20-1 | TRBD1 | CSASSTGEGYTF | TGCAGTGCTAGTTCTACAGGGGAAGGCTACACCTTC
- | TRBJ1-5 | TRBV6-5 | - | CASSYSLSVRQPQHF | TGTGCCAGCAGTTACTCGTTGTCCGTACGGCAGCCCCAGCATTTT
few | TRBJ1-1 | TRBV7-9 | - | CASSLAASNTEAFF | TGTGCCAGCAGCTTAGCAGCATCGAACACTGAAGCTTTCTTT
once | TRBJ2-7 | TRBV6-2/TRBV6-3 | - | CASSYQSNSYEQYF | TGTGCCAGCAGTTACCAGAGTAACTCCTACGAGCAGTACTTC
- | TRBJ1-6 | TRBV5-5 | - | CASSLDGRSSYNSPLHF | TGTGCCAGCAGCTTGGATGGCAGAAGCTCCTATAATTCACCCCTCCACTTT
- | TRBJ2-3 | TRBV7-3 | - | CASSPSRNTDTQYF | TGTGCCAGCAGCCCTAGCAGGAACACAGATACGCAGTATTTT
- | TRBJ2-5 | TRBV12-3/TRBV12-4 | - | CASSWGGKTQYF | TGTGCCAGCAGCTGGGGCGGCAAGACCCAGTACTTC
- | TRBJ2-1 | TRBV2 | TRBD2 | CATRGGLAGVNEQFF | TGTGCCACCAGGGGGGGTCTAGCGGGAGTAAATGAGCAGTTCTTC
- | TRBJ2-7 | TRBV11-3 | TRBD1 | CASSFRTGGTSYEQYF | TGTGCCAGCAGCTTTCGGACAGGGGGTACCTCCTACGAGCAGTACTTC
- | TRBJ2-7 | TRBV19 | TRBD1 | CASSISAGQDLYEQYF | TGTGCCAGTAGTATTTCGGCAGGACAGGACCTCTACGAGCAGTACTTC
few | TRBJ2-2 | TRBV5-1 | - | CASTPRGRENTGELFF | TGCGCCAGCACCCCCCGGGGCAGGGAAAACACCGGGGAGCTGTTTTTT
- | TRBJ2-5 | TRBV10-3 | - | CAISEVQETQYF | TGTGCCATCAGTGAGGTCCAAGAGACCCAGTACTTC
- | TRBJ2-7 | TRBV6-5 | - | CASSKLVDSYEQYF | TGTGCCAGCTCTAAACTAGTCGACTCCTACGAGCAGTACTTC
few | TRBJ2-2 | TRBV6-4 | - | CASSDSSGNTGELFF | TGTGCCAGCAGTGACTCTAGCGGGAACACCGGGGAGCTGTTTTTT
- | TRBJ2-2 | TRBV6-5 | - | CASSYYTPNTGELFF | TGTGCCAGCAGTTACTACACCCCGAACACCGGGGAGCTGTTTTTT
- | TRBJ1-1 | TRBV11-2 | TRBD1 | CASSLDSQGGAFF | TGTGCCAGCAGCTTAGATTCGCAGGGGGGAGCTTTCTTT
- | TRBJ1-2 | TRBV3-1/TRBV3-2 | - | CASSENIGTDGYTF | TGTGCCAGCAGTGAGAACATCGGAACTGATGGCTACACCTTC
- | TRBJ1-2 | TRBV28 | - | CASGMMGSGVGYTF | TGTGCCAGCGGGATGATGGGATCTGGGGTTGGCTACACCTTC
- | TRBJ2-7 | TRBV27 | - | CASSTHPTGRFPGLLYEQYF | TGTGCCAGCAGTACTCACCCGACAGGGCGATTCCCGGGACTACTCTACGAGCAGTACTTC
few | TRBJ2-5 | TRBV10-3 | - | CATKTGQGGETQYF | TGTGCCACCAAGACCGGGCAAGGTGGAGAGACCCAGTACTTC
- | TRBJ2-3 | TRBV2 | TRBD1 | CASGGEDTGTGSTDTQYF | TGTGCCAGCGGTGGGGAAGATACCGGGACAGGGTCCACAGATACGCAGTATTTT
- | TRBJ1-4 | TRBV10-3 | TRBD1 | CATGSGGANEKLFF | TGTGCCACCGGATCAGGGGGAGCTAATGAAAAACTGTTTTTT
- | TRBJ2-1 | TRBV6-2/TRBV6-3 | TRBD2 | CASSYSFSGKGEQFF | TGTGCCAGCAGTTACTCGTTTAGCGGGAAAGGTGAGCAGTTCTTC
- | TRBJ2-3 | TRBV6-5 | - | CASRPRTLQADTQYF | TGTGCCAGCAGACCGAGGACGCTCCAGGCCGATACGCAGTATTTT
- | TRBJ2-1 | TRBV4-3 | TRBD2 | CASSQGLATNEQFF | TGCGCCAGCAGCCAGGGACTAGCTACGAATGAGCAGTTCTTC
- | TRBJ1-5 | TRBV7-2 | TRBD1 | CASSLEGQGGQPQHF | TGTGCCAGCAGCTTAGAAGGACAGGGCGGGCAGCCCCAGCATTTT
- | TRBJ2-3 | TRBV19 | TRBD2 | CASSLAGGLVDTQYF | TGTGCCAGTAGTCTAGCGGGAGGGCTCGTAGATACGCAGTATTTT
once | TRBJ1-1 | TRBV28 | - | CASSAEQVVNTEAFF | TGTGCCAGCAGCGCCGAACAGGTGGTGAACACTGAAGCTTTCTTT
- | TRBJ1-4 | TRBV27 | TRBD1 | CAVGTVSEKLFF | TGTGCCGTCGGGACAGTGTCTGAAAAACTGTTTTTT
- | TRBJ1-2 | TRBV5-1 | TRBD1 | CASSLGTGGSEYGYTF | TGCGCCAGCAGCTTAGGGACAGGGGGCTCGGAGTATGGCTACACCTTC
once | TRBJ2-7 | TRBV5-4 | - | CASSLLTGTSYEQYF | TGTGCCAGCAGTTTATTGACAGGGACTTCCTACGAGCAGTACTTC
- | TRBJ2-7 | TRBV27 | - | CASRYRRNYEQYF | TGTGCCAGCAGGTACAGGAGAAACTACGAGCAGTACTTC
few | TRBJ1-4 | TRBV4-1 | - | CASSQGGATNEKLFF | TGCGCCAGCAGCCAAGGAGGAGCAACTAATGAAAAACTGTTTTTT
- | TRBJ1-1 | TRBV19 | TRBD1 | CASSIGANRGPGEAFF | TGTGCCAGTAGTATAGGGGCTAACAGGGGGCCTGGTGAAGCTTTCTTT
- | TRBJ1-5 | TRBV6-5 | - | CASGLSQGSNQPQHF | TGTGCCAGCGGGTTATCCCAGGGAAGCAATCAGCCCCAGCATTTT
- | TRBJ2-1 | TRBV24-1 | TRBD2 | CATSRSGSSYNEQFF | TGTGCCACCAGCCGTAGCGGGAGCTCCTACAATGAGCAGTTCTTC